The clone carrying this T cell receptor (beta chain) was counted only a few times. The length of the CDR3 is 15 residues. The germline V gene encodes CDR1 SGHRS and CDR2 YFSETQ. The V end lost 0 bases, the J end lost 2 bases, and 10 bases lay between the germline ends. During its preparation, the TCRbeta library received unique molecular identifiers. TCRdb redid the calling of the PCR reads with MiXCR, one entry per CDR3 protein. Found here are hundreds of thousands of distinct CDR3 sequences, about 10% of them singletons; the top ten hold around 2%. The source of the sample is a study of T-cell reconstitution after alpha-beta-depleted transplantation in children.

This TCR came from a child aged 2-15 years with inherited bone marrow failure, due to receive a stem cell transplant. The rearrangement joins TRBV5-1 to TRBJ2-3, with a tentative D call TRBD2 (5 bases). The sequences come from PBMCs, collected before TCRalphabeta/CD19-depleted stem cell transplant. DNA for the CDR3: TGCGCCAGCAGCTTGGGAGCGGAACCCACAGATACGCAGTATTTT. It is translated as CASSLGAEPTDTQYF.